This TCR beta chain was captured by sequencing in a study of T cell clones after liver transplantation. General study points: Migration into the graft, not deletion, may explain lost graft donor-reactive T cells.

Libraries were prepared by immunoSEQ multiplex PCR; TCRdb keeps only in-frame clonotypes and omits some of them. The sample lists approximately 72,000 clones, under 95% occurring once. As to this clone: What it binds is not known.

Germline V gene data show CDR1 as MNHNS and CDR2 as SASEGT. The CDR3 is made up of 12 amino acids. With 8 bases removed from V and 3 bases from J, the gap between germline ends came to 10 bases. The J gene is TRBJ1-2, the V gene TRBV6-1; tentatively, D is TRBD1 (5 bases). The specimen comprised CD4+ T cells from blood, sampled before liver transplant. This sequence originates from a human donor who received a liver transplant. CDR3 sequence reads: CASAGTYYGYTF. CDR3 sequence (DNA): TGTGCCAGCGCGGGGACTTACTATGGCTACACCTTC.